This TCR beta chain was identified during a study of T cell responses to AZD1222 COVID-19 vaccine. TCRdb keeps only in-frame clones here, not all; method: immunoSEQ multiplex PCR. The data show fewer than 150,000 clones, about 87% seen once. This CDR3 has 14 residues. V was clipped by 6 bases and J by 5 bases; unmatched bases: 3. Germline V gives CDR1 ENHRY, CDR2 SYGVKD. The receptor was derived from an adult in good health. This chain connects TRBV10-3 to TRBJ1-6, with TRBD1 identical over 8 bases. The source material was peripheral blood, sampled on day 0 of AZD1222 vaccination. The CDR3 spells CAIRMTGDNSPLHF. The CDR3 nucleotides read TGTGCCATCAGAATGACAGGGGATAATTCACCCCTCCACTTT.